One sample yielded the 2 T cell receptor beta chains listed below, sequenced in a study of T cell repertoires in cytomegalovirus infection. Their antigens are not known. TCRdb reprocessed the reads via MiXCR and lists one record per CDR3 protein. This table holds 700,000 to 900,000 distinct CDR3 sequences, 25% to 35% found once. The material sequenced was cultured CD8+ T cells from PBMCs, taken from culture after CMV antigen stimulation. The receptors derive from a human donor in good health (CMV status not recorded). Some clones in this sample may be carry-over from other donors' samples.

V is TRBV27 and J is TRBJ2-3, with D maybe TRBD1 (7 bases). Germline V gene lookup returns CDR1 MNHEY and CDR2 SMNVEV (reference sequence). This CDR3 has 17 residues. V was clipped by 5 bases and J by 2 bases, with 20 bases between them. The CDR3 nucleotides read TGTGCCAGCAGTCTCCCGGACAGGAGGGCCGCCACAGATACGCAGTATTTT. As protein: CASSLPDRRAATDTQYF.

The V call is TRBV27, the J call TRBJ2-2, with a possible D match to TRBD2 (7 bases). The germline V and J ends were trimmed by 3 bases and 3 bases, with 8 bases remaining between them. CDR1 MNHEY and CDR2 SMNVEV come from the germline V gene (reference sequence). The CDR3 is 14 amino acids. CDR3 in DNA: TGTGCCAGCAGTTTGGGGGGGCACACCGGGGAGCTGTTTTTT. It codes for CASSLGGHTGELFF.